One and the same sample provided the 5 T cell receptor beta chains below, sequenced in a study of T cells after yellow fever vaccination. One entry per CDR3 protein, called by TCRdb with MiXCR from the 5' RACE reads. This sample carries 250,000 to 400,000 distinct CDR3 sequences, 3.5% to 4.5% of them seen once, and the ten largest clones take 19%. The sample consisted of PBMCs, taken 15 days after the yellow fever booster vaccination. These receptors originate from a young man who received the YFV17D yellow fever vaccine.

This clonotype was observed many times. The chain carries TRBV7-2 and TRBJ2-2, with D perhaps being TRBD1 or TRBD2 (6 bases each). Germline loops: CDR1 SGHTA, CDR2 FQGNSA. This CDR3 contains 13 residues. The germline V and J ends were trimmed by 5 bases and 5 bases, with 9 bases remaining between them. The CDR3 is CASSAGTTGELFF. The CDR3 DNA follows: TGTGCCAGCAGCGCGGGGACAACCGGGGAGCTGTTTTTT.

This clonotype was detected ten times or more. This chain uses TRBV4-3 with TRBJ2-2; 7 bases match TRBD2. Germline V lookup: CDR1 LGHNA, CDR2 YSLEER. This CDR3 contains 16 residues. The V and J ends lost 0 bases and 2 bases, in that order; junction bases with no gene match: 3. The DNA of the CDR3 is TGCGCCAGCAGCCAAGATCCGGGGGGTAACACCGGGGAGCTGTTTTTT. This gives the protein CASSQDPGGNTGELFF.

This clonotype appeared many times. The V gene is TRBV7-3, the J gene TRBJ2-2; possibly TRBD1 for D (7 bases). Deletions cut 3 bases from V and 0 bases from J, with 17 bases between. Germline V lookup: CDR1 SGHTA, CDR2 FQGTGA. This CDR3 contains 18 residues. CDR3 nucleotides: TGTGCCAGCAGCTTTGCGGGGAGTGGGACAGCGAACACCGGGGAGCTGTTTTTT. As protein: CASSFAGSGTANTGELFF.

This clonotype was recorded many times. This rearrangement joins TRBV5-1 to TRBJ2-3, with unresolved D. This CDR3 contains 15 residues. CDR1 and CDR2 (germline): SGHRS, YFSETQ. The V end lost 4 bases, the J end lost 0 bases, and 12 bases lay between the germline ends. The DNA of the CDR3 is TGCGCCAGCAGCCCGTGGCAGGTTAGCACAGATACGCAGTATTTT. Its translation is CASSPWQVSTDTQYF.

This clonotype was observed a few times. The chain has TRBV20-1 and TRBJ2-7; a possible D gene is TRBD1 (5 bases). Trimming left V 5 bases short and J 4 bases short, with 18 bases between. The V gene's germline CDR1 is DFQATT and CDR2 SNEGSKA (reference sequence). CDR3 length equals 14 residues. The CDR3 DNA reads as TGCAGTGCTCCCAAGACAGATGGTGGATACGAGCAGTACTTC. This sequence encodes CSAPKTDGGYEQYF.